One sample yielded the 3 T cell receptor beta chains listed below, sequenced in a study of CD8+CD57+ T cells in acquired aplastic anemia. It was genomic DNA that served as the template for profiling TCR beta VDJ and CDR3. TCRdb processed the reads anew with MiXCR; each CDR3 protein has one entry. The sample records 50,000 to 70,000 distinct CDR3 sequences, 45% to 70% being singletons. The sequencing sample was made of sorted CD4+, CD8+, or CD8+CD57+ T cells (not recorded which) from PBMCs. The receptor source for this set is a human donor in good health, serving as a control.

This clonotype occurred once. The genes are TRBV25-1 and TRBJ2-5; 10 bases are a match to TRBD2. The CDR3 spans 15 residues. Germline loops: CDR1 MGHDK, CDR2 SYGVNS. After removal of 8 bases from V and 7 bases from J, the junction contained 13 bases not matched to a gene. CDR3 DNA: TGTGCCAGCTCCCGGCTAGCGGGAGCCGCGGGGACCCAGTACTTC. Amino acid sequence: CASSRLAGAAGTQYF. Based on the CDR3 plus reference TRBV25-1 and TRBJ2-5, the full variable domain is EADIYQTPRYLVIGTGKKITLECSQTMGHDKMYWYQQDPGMELHLIHYSYGVNSTEKGDLSSESTVSRIRTEHFPLTLESARPSHTSQYLCASSRLAGAAGTQYFGPGTRLLVL.

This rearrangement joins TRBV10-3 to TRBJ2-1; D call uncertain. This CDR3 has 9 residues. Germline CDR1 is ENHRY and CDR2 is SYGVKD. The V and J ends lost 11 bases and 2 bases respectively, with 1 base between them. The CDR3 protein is CAPYNEQFF. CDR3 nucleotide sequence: TGTGCCCCCTACAATGAGCAGTTCTTC.

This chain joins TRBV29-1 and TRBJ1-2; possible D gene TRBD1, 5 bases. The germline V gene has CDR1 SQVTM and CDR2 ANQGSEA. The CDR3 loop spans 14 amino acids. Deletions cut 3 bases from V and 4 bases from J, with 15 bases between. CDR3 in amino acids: CSVDAEQVSYGYTF. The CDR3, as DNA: TGCAGCGTTGACGCGGAACAGGTTAGCTATGGCTACACCTTC. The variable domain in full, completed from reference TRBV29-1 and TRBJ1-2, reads SAVISQKPSRDICQRGTSLTIQCQVDSQVTMMFWYRQQPGQSLTLIATANQGSEATYESGFVIDKFPISRPNLTFSTLTVSNMSPEDSSIYLCSVDAEQVSYGYTFGSGTRLTVV.